The 26 T cell receptor beta chains in this list originate from one sample, sequenced in a study of cytomegalovirus exposure and HLA in healthy donors. TCRdb's copy holds only in-frame clones and misses some; the assay was immunoSEQ multiplex PCR. The repertoire includes under 300,000 clones, 90% of them detected once, and approximately 0.34% sits in the top ten. The sequencing sample was made of PBMCs. The receptors come from a woman under 30 in good health and CMV-seronegative.

This chain joins TRBV7-9 and TRBJ1-1; no reliable D call. The CDR3 has 14 amino acids. V dropped 5 bases and J dropped 6 bases, with 16 bases sitting between them. Germline V gives CDR1 SEHNR, CDR2 FQNEAQ (reference sequence). This chain's CDR3 is CASSLDLTRPEAFF. As DNA, the CDR3 is TGTGCCAGCAGCCTCGATCTGACGCGGCCTGAAGCTTTCTTT.

The chain employs TRBV6-1 and TRBJ1-4; 9 bases agree with TRBD1. Per germline, CDR1 MNHNS and CDR2 SASEGT. This CDR3 is built from 15 residues. With V trimmed by 3 bases and J by 8 bases, 7 bases remained unmatched. The CDR3 region is CASSERQGVSEKLFF. The CDR3 region has the DNA TGTGCCAGCAGTGAGAGACAGGGGGTCAGCGAAAAACTGTTTTTT.

The rearrangement uses TRBV4-1 and TRBJ1-6; D is unresolved. Trimming left V 2 bases short and J 4 bases short, with 9 bases between. The germline gives CDR1 MGHRA, CDR2 YSYEKL. This CDR3 is 15 amino acids long. CDR3 sequence reads: CASSQNAGYNSPLHF. CDR3 DNA: TGCGCCAGCAGCCAAAACGCGGGGTATAATTCACCCCTCCACTTT.

The V and J genes are TRBV14 and TRBJ1-2; no clear D. Trimming removed 1 base from V and 0 bases from J, with 3 bases in between. The CDR3 extends over 13 amino acids. Germline CDR1 SGHDN, CDR2 FVKESK. This CDR3 is CASSQVTNYGYTF. CDR3 sequence (DNA): TGTGCCAGCAGCCAAGTAACTAACTATGGCTACACCTTC.

The chain has TRBV29-1 and TRBJ2-4; D is possibly TRBD1 (6 bases). The CDR3 has 14 amino acids. V was shortened by 7 bases and J by 0 bases, with 13 bases between the two germline ends. The germline V gene has CDR1 SQVTM and CDR2 ANQGSEA. The CDR3 loop reads CSASDSLAKNIQYF. The DNA of the CDR3 is TGCAGCGCCTCGGACAGTTTAGCCAAAAACATTCAGTACTTC.

V gene TRBV28 combines with J gene TRBJ2-5, with 10 bases matching TRBD2. Germline CDR1 MDHEN, CDR2 SYDVKM. Losses at the gene ends were 8 bases for V and 3 bases for J; bases not matched to a gene: 3. The CDR3 is 13 amino acids. The CDR3, as DNA: TGTGCCAGCCTTACTAGCGGGGAAGAGACCCAGTACTTC. It translates to CASLTSGEETQYF.

This clone has just one count. This chain joins TRBV15 and TRBJ1-6, with TRBD1 matching 12 bases. This CDR3 comprises 20 residues. V lost 4 bases and J lost 0; bases outside the gene matches: 10. CDR1 and CDR2 (germline): LNHNV, YYDKDF (reference sequence). The CDR3: CATSIEGDRGLGSYNSPLHF. The CDR3 DNA reads as TGTGCCACCAGCATTGAGGGGGACAGGGGGCTTGGCTCCTATAATTCACCCCTCCACTTT.

The chain uses TRBV6-1 and TRBJ2-7, with 10 bases that match TRBD1. The trim removed 5 bases at V and 7 bases at J, leaving 11 bases unmatched. Germline lookup yields CDR1 MNHNS and CDR2 SASEGT. This CDR3 has 15 amino acids. CDR3 nucleotide sequence: TGTGCCAGCAGTCAAGGACAGGGGGAATTGGGGGAGCAGTACTTC. Translating gives CASSQGQGELGEQYF.

The V and J genes are TRBV5-1 and TRBJ2-2; D is unresolved. The CDR3 runs to 14 residues. Trimming took off 4 bases at V and 0 bases at J, with 7 bases between the two ends. CDR1 SGHRS and CDR2 YFSETQ come from the germline V gene. CDR3 region: CASSPTANTGELFF. The CDR3 nucleotides are TGCGCCAGCAGCCCAACAGCGAACACCGGGGAGCTGTTTTTT.

This clone has just one count. The chain uses TRBV5-1 and TRBJ2-5, with 7 bases matching TRBD1. Germline values: CDR1 SGHRS, CDR2 YFSETQ. The V gene end was trimmed by 4 bases and the J gene end by 6 bases; junction bases not matched to a gene: 12. The CDR3 loop spans 15 amino acids. The CDR3 protein is CASSPAGGQTKTQYF. CDR3 coding DNA: TGCGCCAGCAGCCCGGCTGGGGGACAGACCAAGACCCAGTACTTC.

This clone was seen more than once but under ten times. This chain joins TRBV6-5 and TRBJ1-1; 7 bases align to TRBD1. The CDR3 extends over 15 amino acids. Germline V gives CDR1 MNHEY, CDR2 SVGAGI. V lost 7 bases, J lost 5 bases, and 13 bases stayed unmatched. The CDR3 DNA sequence: TGTGCCAGCACCACAGTACAGGGGCAGGGGACTGAAGCTTTCTTT. Its translation is CASTTVQGQGTEAFF.

V and J are TRBV4-1 and TRBJ2-1; 8 bases are shared with TRBD1. This CDR3 is built from 14 residues. Germline CDR1 and CDR2: MGHRA and YSYEKL. V lost 3 bases and J lost 8; bases outside the gene matches: 6. In DNA form, the CDR3 reads TGCGCCAGCAGCCACTCCAGGGGGCTCGATGAGCAGTTCTTC. Translated: CASSHSRGLDEQFF.

This clone was picked up one time. V gene TRBV19 combines with J gene TRBJ1-4; D possibly corresponds to TRBD1 (5 bases). Germline V CDR1 and CDR2: LNHDA, SQIVND (reference sequence). The CDR3 sequence is 16 residues long. V dropped 4 bases and J dropped 5 bases, with 17 bases sitting between them. In DNA, the CDR3 is TGTGCCAGTAGTAATCAGACCAGGCGGGGGAATGAAAAACTGTTTTTT. Translating it yields CASSNQTRRGNEKLFF.

The chain joins TRBV6-1 to TRBJ2-7, with TRBD1 as a possible D gene (5 bases). The length of the CDR3 is 13 residues. V was clipped by 3 bases and J by 3 bases, with 9 bases between them. CDR1 is MNHNS and CDR2 is SASEGT in the germline V gene. In DNA, the CDR3 is TGTGCCAGCAGTGACGGACAAAACTACGAGCAGTACGTC. Translated, it gives CASSDGQNYEQYV.

This clone appeared once. This rearrangement joins TRBV9 to TRBJ1-4, with 10 bases aligning to TRBD1. Losses at the gene ends were 1 base for V and 8 bases for J; bases not matched to a gene: 5. From germline, CDR1 is SGDLS and CDR2 YYNGEE. The length of the CDR3 is 15 residues. This CDR3 is CASSVRGQGNEKLFF. CDR3 sequence (DNA): TGTGCCAGCAGCGTAAGGGGACAGGGGAACGAAAAACTGTTTTTT.

This rearrangement joins TRBV7-8 to TRBJ2-7; 7 bases map to TRBD1. J gave up 7 bases and V 3 bases, and 6 bases lay outside the gene matches. This CDR3 is 13 amino acids long. Germline V gives CDR1 SGHVS, CDR2 FQNEAQ. Here the CDR3 reads CASSFGSRGEQYF. Written as DNA, the CDR3 is TGTGCCAGCAGCTTCGGTTCCAGGGGGGAGCAGTACTTC.

The gene calls are TRBV4-3 and TRBJ2-3, with TRBD1 identical over 8 bases. This CDR3 has 16 residues. Trimming took 2 bases from V and 1 from J; bases not matched to a gene: 5. The germline V gene encodes CDR1 LGHNA and CDR2 YSLEER. The CDR3 coding sequence is TGCGCCAGCAGCCAATCTGACAGGGGCGGCACAGATACGCAGTATTTT. Protein: CASSQSDRGGTDTQYF.

The chain links TRBV11-1 to TRBJ2-2, with 10 bases that match TRBD1. From germline, CDR1 is SGHAT and CDR2 FQDESV (reference sequence). This CDR3 contains 16 residues. V shed 1 base, J shed 4 bases, and the junction held 3 bases outside the gene matches. This chain's CDR3 is CASSLGRTGGTGELFF. CDR3 nucleotides: TGTGCCAGCAGCTTAGGAAGGACAGGGGGCACCGGGGAGCTGTTTTTT.

The rearrangement links TRBV7-2 to TRBJ1-2, with 7 bases fitting TRBD1. The J segment lost 7 bases and the V segment lost 4 bases, leaving 15 bases of the junction unmatched. This CDR3 spans 16 amino acids. CDR1 is SGHTA, CDR2 FQGNSA, per germline. The chain's CDR3 is CASSSDRAVYQGGYTF. The CDR3 coding sequence is TGTGCCAGCAGCTCCGACAGGGCGGTTTACCAAGGTGGCTACACCTTC.

The chain combines TRBV27 with TRBJ2-3; 7 bases are a match to TRBD1. Unmatched junction bases numbered 5, after V lost 4 bases and J lost 10 bases. Germline CDR1 and CDR2: MNHEY and SMNVEV (reference sequence). The CDR3 is 12 residues long. CDR3 nucleotide sequence: TGTGCCAGCAGTTCTACAGGGGTCTCGCAGTATTTT. Its translation is CASSSTGVSQYF.

The chain joins TRBV4-3 to TRBJ2-1; D is ambiguous. The CDR3 totals 15 residues. Looked up from germline, CDR1 is LGHNA and CDR2 is YSLEER. The V end was cut by 1 base, the J end by 8 bases, with 15 bases between. For the CDR3, the DNA is TGCGCCAGCAGCCAAGGGGCCCTCTTCTCGGATGAGCAGTTCTTC. Amino acids: CASSQGALFSDEQFF.

The CDR3: CAWSLPRQQGVYGYTF. The CDR3 DNA reads TGTGCCTGGAGTCTTCCTCGACAGCAGGGCGTCTATGGCTACACCTTC. The chain is built from TRBV30 and TRBJ1-2; D might be TRBD1 (5 bases). CDR3 length equals 16 residues. V lost 2 bases, J lost 4 bases, and 20 bases lay in between. In germline, CDR1 is GTSNPN, CDR2 SVGIG (reference sequence).

J is TRBJ1-1 and V is TRBV27, with D maybe TRBD1 (6 bases). Looked up from germline, CDR1 is MNHEY and CDR2 is SMNVEV (reference sequence). Trimming pared 8 bases from V and 2 bases from J, leaving 27 bases between. The CDR3 is made up of 18 amino acids. CDR3 amino acids: CASGSLNSPDRRNTEAFF. In DNA form, the CDR3 reads TGTGCCAGCGGATCCTTAAATTCTCCGGACAGACGTAACACTGAAGCTTTCTTT.

This clone was counted between two and nine times. This chain uses TRBV7-9 with TRBJ1-5; D not certain. The CDR3 sequence is 13 residues long. Trimming removed 3 bases at V and 2 bases at J, with 5 bases between. Germline V gene sequence: CDR1 SEHNR, CDR2 FQNEAQ (reference sequence). The DNA for the CDR3 is TGTGCCAGCAGCTTGTATGGCAATCAGCCCCAGCATTTT. Protein product: CASSLYGNQPQHF.

V and J are TRBV6-5 and TRBJ2-1; D remains ambiguous. V lost 7 bases and J 6 bases, leaving 13 bases between the germline ends. Looked up from germline, CDR1 is MNHEY and CDR2 is SVGAGI. The CDR3 has 13 amino acids. CDR3 amino acids: CASTTPGSNEQFF. As DNA, the CDR3 is TGTGCCAGCACCACACCCGGGTCCAATGAGCAGTTCTTC.

The chain links TRBV5-6 to TRBJ2-7, with D possibly matching TRBD1 (6 bases). The CDR3 covers 14 residues. V was cut by 0 bases and J by 3 bases, with 10 bases left in between. Germline V gives CDR1 SGHDT, CDR2 YYEEEE. DNA of the CDR3: TGTGCCAGCAGCTTGGGACAGGCCAGCTACGAGCAGTACGTC. It codes for CASSLGQASYEQYV.